Many counts were recorded for the clone carrying this TCR beta chain. What it binds is not known. The data stem from a study of molecular identifiers for immune sequencing clone quantification. Whole-study context: Four portions were sequenced after RNA from about 21,000 or 97,000 naive CD8 cells was split five ways in replicates. Points from the study as a whole: Jurkat TCR RNA from one cell was spiked into 1 million or so naive cells, and it was reportedly detectable there.

Trimming shortened V by 3 bases and J by 3 bases, and 13 bases separated the two germline ends. Germline V CDR1 and CDR2: SGHDT, YYEEEE. The CDR3 length is 15 residues. TCRdb reprocessed the PCR reads with MiXCR, giving one entry per CDR3 protein. The sample carries 460,000 or so distinct CDR3 sequences, roughly 24% recorded once. This receptor was identified in a human donor in good health. Some libraries in this study had Jurkat cell RNA spiked in. The specimen was naive CD8+ T cells from blood, with Jurkat cell RNA spiked in. Indicated subset: FACS-sorted CD8+CD4-CCR7+CD45RA+ naive T cells. This sequence joins TRBV5-6 and TRBJ1-5; D unresolved. CDR3 residues: CASSSRDLFNQPQHF. The CDR3 region has the DNA TGTGCCAGCAGCTCAAGAGACTTATTCAATCAGCCCCAGCATTTT.